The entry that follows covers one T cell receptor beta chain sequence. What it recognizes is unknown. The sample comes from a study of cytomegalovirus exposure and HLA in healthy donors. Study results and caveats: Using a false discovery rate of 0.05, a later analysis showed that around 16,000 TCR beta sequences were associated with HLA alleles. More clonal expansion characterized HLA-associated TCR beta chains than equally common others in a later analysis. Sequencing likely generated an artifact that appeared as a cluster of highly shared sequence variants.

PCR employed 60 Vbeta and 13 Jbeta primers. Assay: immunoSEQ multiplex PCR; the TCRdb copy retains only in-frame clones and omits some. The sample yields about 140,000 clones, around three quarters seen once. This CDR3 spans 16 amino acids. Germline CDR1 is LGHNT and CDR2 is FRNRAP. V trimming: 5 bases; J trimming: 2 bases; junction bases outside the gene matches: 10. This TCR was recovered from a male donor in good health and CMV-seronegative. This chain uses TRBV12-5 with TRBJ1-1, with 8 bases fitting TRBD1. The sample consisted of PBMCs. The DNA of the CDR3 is TGTGCTAGTGGTCCTCAAGGTGGGACAGGTAACACTGAAGCTTTCTTT. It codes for CASGPQGGTGNTEAFF.